The 7 T cell receptor beta chains in this list originate from one sample, sequenced in a study of shared clonotypes between healthy human individuals. Naive CD8 cells comprised CD45RO-negative, CCR7-positively selected cells, excluding terminally differentiated effector memory CD45RA+ cells. Assay: immunoSEQ multiplex PCR; the TCRdb copy retains only in-frame clones and omits some. The table lists a few million clones, just over 90% of them singletons, with approximately 1.7% in the top ten. Sequences were obtained from naive CD8+ T cells from PBMCs. Receptors originate from a man aged 18-30 years in good health. Some clones in this sample may be carry-over from other donors' samples.

The chain employs TRBV7-9 and TRBJ2-1, with 8 bases lining up with TRBD1. The CDR3 sequence is 16 residues long. Germline CDR1 reads SEHNR; CDR2 reads FQNEAQ (reference sequence). The V gene end was trimmed by 4 bases and the J gene end by 4 bases; junction bases not matched to a gene: 9. DNA of the CDR3: TGTGCCAGCAGCTCAGGGGGCCCGACAAATTACAATGAGCAGTTCTTC. It codes for CASSSGGPTNYNEQFF.

CDR3 protein: CASSQLGWNTIYF. The CDR3 region has the DNA TGCGCCAGCAGCCAATTGGGTTGGAACACCATATATTTT. V usage is TRBV4-1 and J usage is TRBJ1-3; D uncertain. V lost 2 bases and J 7 bases, leaving 9 bases between the germline ends. This CDR3 contains 13 residues. Germline CDR1 reads MGHRA; CDR2 reads YSYEKL.

This sequence joins TRBV29-1 and TRBJ2-1; 8 bases fit TRBD2. The ends lost 3 bases at V and 4 bases at J; junction bases unmatched: 5. Per the germline V gene, CDR1 is SQVTM and CDR2 is ANQGSEA. The CDR3 runs 14 residues. The CDR3 protein is CSVDLAGLYNEQFF. In DNA form, the CDR3 reads TGCAGCGTTGACCTAGCGGGCCTTTACAATGAGCAGTTCTTC.

This clone is a singleton in its sample. The rearrangement joins TRBV9 to TRBJ2-2; 7 bases line up with TRBD1. Looked up from germline, CDR1 is SGDLS and CDR2 is YYNGEE. V shed 7 bases, J shed 7 bases, and the junction held 4 bases outside the gene matches. This CDR3 has 12 amino acids. The CDR3 is CASDREDGELFF. Written as DNA, the CDR3 is TGTGCCAGCGACAGGGAAGACGGGGAGCTGTTTTTT.

This clone has a single count. This chain connects TRBV6-5 to TRBJ1-2; a possible D gene is TRBD1 (5 bases). CDR1 is MNHEY, CDR2 SVGAGI, per germline. The CDR3 length is 13 residues. The V gene lost 8 bases and the J gene lost 6 bases, with 16 bases spanning the gap. The CDR3 loop is CASYWGEGDGYTF. The CDR3 DNA is TGTGCCAGCTATTGGGGGGAAGGAGATGGCTACACCTTC.

The chain carries TRBV4-2 and TRBJ2-5; 9 bases are shared with TRBD1. The DNA end is a closer match to TRBJ2-7, so the J assignment may be wrong. The CDR3 spans 13 residues. The germline CDR1 and CDR2 sequences are LGHNA and YNFKEQ. This CDR3 reads CATGQGSTYEQYF. DNA for the CDR3: TGTGCCACCGGACAGGGGAGTACCTACGAGCAGTACTTC.

J is TRBJ1-2 and V is TRBV6-5; D not resolved. Per the germline V gene, CDR1 is MNHEY and CDR2 is SVGAGI. The ends were cut back, 2 bases at V and 7 bases at J, with 8 bases in the middle. The CDR3 has 12 amino acids. This chain's CDR3 is CASSYGPAGYTF. CDR3 in DNA: TGTGCCAGCAGTTACGGGCCCGCTGGCTACACCTTC.